Reported below is one T cell receptor (beta chain). Its antigen remains unidentified. TCRdb called the RT-PCR reads again in MiXCR, with one record for every CDR3 protein. This repertoire shows approximately 700,000 distinct CDR3 sequences, approximately 14% found once; its top ten account for roughly 10%. The data belong to a study of response to subunit inactivated influenza vaccine. Study findings and constraints: Every seasonal influenza vaccination brings in few new T cells, the authors suggested.

Germline CDR1 reads KGHSH; CDR2 reads LQKENI. The CDR3 loop spans 14 amino acids. Trimming removed 3 bases at V and 8 bases at J, with 14 bases between. This TCR derives from a man aged 50 to 59 who received an inactivated influenza vaccine. Sequenced here: PBMCs from blood, sampled roughly 13 days after vaccination. The chain links TRBV18 to TRBJ2-1, with D possibly matching TRBD1 (5 bases). The CDR3 spells CASSPQGQSDEQFF. CDR3 in DNA: TGTGCCAGCTCACCTCAAGGACAAAGCGATGAGCAGTTCTTC.